This passage covers 30 T cell receptor beta chains from one sample sequenced in a study of T-cell reconstitution after alpha-beta-depleted transplantation in children. Construction of the TCRbeta library involved unique molecular identifiers. Via MiXCR, TCRdb re-called the PCR reads, giving one row per CDR3 protein. The sample yields about a million distinct CDR3 sequences, about 26% seen once. This material consisted of PBMCs, mostly from graft donor cells, taken 360 days after TCRalphabeta/CD19-depleted stem cell transplant. The source is a boy under three years old who had a stem cell transplant for SCID, so the T cells may come from the graft donor.

This chain uses TRBV11-2 with TRBJ2-2; 10 bases line up with TRBD2. Losses at the gene ends were 0 bases for V and 2 bases for J; bases not matched to a gene: 3. CDR1 and CDR2 (germline): SGHAT, FQNNGV. The CDR3 runs to 17 residues. The chain's CDR3 is CASSLEGTSANTGELFF. The CDR3 DNA reads as TGTGCCAGCAGCTTAGAGGGGACTAGCGCCAACACCGGGGAGCTGTTTTTT. Drawing the rest from reference TRBV11-2 and TRBJ2-2, the complete variable domain is EAGVAQSPRYKIIEKRQSVAFWCNPISGHATLYWYQQILGQGPKLLIQFQNNGVVDDSQLPKDRFSAERLKGVDSTLKIQPAKLEDSAVYLCASSLEGTSANTGELFFGEGSRLTVL.

This clonotype was detected only a few times. The J gene is TRBJ2-2, the V gene TRBV20-1; TRBD2 agrees at 8 bases. V lost 1 base, J lost 0 bases, and 4 bases stayed unmatched. This CDR3 region has 16 residues. The germline gives CDR1 DFQATT, CDR2 SNEGSKA (reference sequence). CDR3 residues: CSARVSGVANTGELFF. The CDR3 DNA follows: TGCAGTGCTAGAGTTAGCGGGGTCGCGAACACCGGGGAGCTGTTTTTT.

This chain connects TRBV2 to TRBJ2-1; tentatively, D is TRBD1 or TRBD2 (5 bases each). This CDR3 is 14 amino acids long. The V gene lost 1 base and the J gene lost 4 bases, with 8 bases spanning the gap. The germline CDR1 and CDR2 sequences are SNHLY and FYNNEI. CDR3 nucleotide sequence: TGTGCCAGCAGTGAAGAGGGGAGTTACAATGAGCAGTTCTTC. Its protein is CASSEEGSYNEQFF.

The J gene is TRBJ1-1, the V gene TRBV10-3, with TRBD1 identical over 8 bases. V gave up 9 bases and J gave up 4 bases; unmatched junction bases: 4. CDR1 is ENHRY and CDR2 is SYGVKD in the germline V gene. The CDR3 extends over 12 amino acids. The CDR3 spells CAIAQGGTEAFF. In DNA, the CDR3 is TGTGCCATTGCACAGGGGGGCACTGAAGCTTTCTTT.

This rearrangement joins TRBV4-3 to TRBJ2-2, with D possibly matching TRBD1 (6 bases). Germline CDR1 and CDR2: LGHNA and YSLEER. The length of the CDR3 is 15 residues. The ends were cut back, 3 bases at V and 2 bases at J, with 10 bases in the middle. In nucleotides, the CDR3 is TGCGCCAGCAGCCAGGACAGTCATAACACCGGGGAGCTGTTTTTT. As protein: CASSQDSHNTGELFF.

The table lists this clonotype with a few counts. V is TRBV27 and J is TRBJ1-5; tentatively, D is TRBD1 (6 bases). The germline V gene encodes CDR1 MNHEY and CDR2 SMNVEV (reference sequence). V was clipped by 0 bases and J by 5 bases, with 17 bases between them. The length of the CDR3 is 17 residues. The chain's CDR3 is CASSLSFGRGFHQPQHF. DNA of the CDR3: TGTGCCAGCAGTTTATCGTTCGGCAGGGGATTCCATCAGCCCCAGCATTTT.

The chain has TRBV7-9 and TRBJ1-1; D ambiguous. The CDR3 covers 15 residues. Looked up from germline, CDR1 is SEHNR and CDR2 is FQNEAQ (reference sequence). V was trimmed by 5 bases and J by 0 bases, leaving 13 bases between them. This chain's CDR3 is CASSKSSALNTEAFF. The CDR3 DNA reads TGTGCCAGCAGCAAATCGTCCGCGTTGAACACTGAAGCTTTCTTT.

This clonotype appeared a few times. The rearrangement links TRBV27 to TRBJ2-1; D may be TRBD2 (5 bases). Germline V CDR1 and CDR2: MNHEY, SMNVEV (reference sequence). The length of the CDR3 is 15 residues. Trimming cost V 7 bases and J 7 bases, with 20 bases left between them. The CDR3 bases are TGTGCCAGCAAGGCCGGGTGGTTGGGAGTAAATGAGCAGTTCTTC. Its protein is CASKAGWLGVNEQFF.

This clonotype has a handful of counts. One end of the junction does not line up with germline, which may come from a read error. V gene TRBV2 combines with J gene TRBJ2-2; the D is unclear. The germline V gene encodes CDR1 SNHLY and CDR2 FYNNEI. The CDR3 runs to 13 residues. The CDR3 is CASREEYTGELFF. The DNA of the CDR3 is TGTGCCAGCAGGGAAGAGTACACCGGGGAGCTGTTTTTT.

The V gene is TRBV20-1, the J gene TRBJ2-2; a weak D match, TRBD1 (6 bases). The V gene's germline CDR1 is DFQATT and CDR2 SNEGSKA (reference sequence). This CDR3 is 17 amino acids long. The V gene lost 2 bases and the J gene lost 0 bases, with 16 bases spanning the gap. The CDR3: CSARKPLQGPNTGELFF. The CDR3 DNA reads TGCAGTGCTAGAAAACCCTTACAGGGACCGAACACCGGGGAGCTGTTTTTT.

The CDR3 loop reads CATSRAKQGYNEQFF. The CDR3 DNA follows: TGTGCCACCAGCAGAGCCAAACAGGGCTACAATGAGCAGTTCTTC. The chain is built from TRBV15 and TRBJ2-1; tentatively, D is TRBD1 (6 bases). CDR3 length: 15 residues. Per the germline V gene, CDR1 is LNHNV and CDR2 is YYDKDF (reference sequence). V lost 1 base and J lost 3, with 10 bases in between.

The V call is TRBV6-1, the J call TRBJ2-2; TRBD1 is a possible D gene (6 bases). V dropped 5 bases and J dropped 6 bases, with 10 bases sitting between them. The CDR3 consists of 13 residues. Germline V CDR1 and CDR2: MNHNS, SASEGT. In DNA form, the CDR3 reads TGTGCCAGCAGTCAAAACAGGGCCGGGGAGCTGTTTTTT. Translation gives CASSQNRAGELFF.

The genes are TRBV29-1 and TRBJ2-3, with D perhaps matching TRBD1 or TRBD2 (5 bases each). V lost 4 bases and J lost 0, with 11 bases in between. CDR1 is SQVTM and CDR2 is ANQGSEA in the germline V gene. This CDR3 spans 14 amino acids. CDR3 protein: CSVAPGPSTDTQYF. The CDR3 DNA reads as TGCAGCGTTGCCCCGGGACCGAGCACAGATACGCAGTATTTT.

This clonotype was seen a few times. The V call is TRBV4-3, the J call TRBJ2-4; no reliable D call. The length of the CDR3 is 15 residues. Germline values: CDR1 LGHNA, CDR2 YSLEER. V gave up 1 base and J gave up 0 bases, with 7 bases separating them. Here the CDR3 DNA reads TGCGCCAGCAGCCAAGCTCCTGTAGCCAAAAACATTCAGTACTTC. As protein: CASSQAPVAKNIQYF.

The chain combines TRBV20-1 with TRBJ1-1, with unresolved D. Trimming stripped 2 bases from V and 10 bases from J, with 14 bases between. CDR3 length: 12 amino acids. Per germline, CDR1 DFQATT and CDR2 SNEGSKA (reference sequence). The CDR3 DNA reads as TGCAGTGCTAGAAGGGCGGAGGAGGGAGCTTTCTTT. It yields the protein CSARRAEEGAFF.

The CDR3 DNA sequence: TGTGCCAGCAGCCCGGACGGTACGGAAGAGCAGTACTTC. Residues: CASSPDGTEEQYF. The genes are TRBV12-3 or TRBV12-4 and TRBJ2-7; no reliable D call. The CDR3 runs to 13 residues. V was clipped by 6 bases and J by 7 bases, with 16 bases between them.

This clonotype was picked up a small number of times. The J gene is TRBJ1-1, the V gene TRBV9; 7 bases map to TRBD1. The junction had 10 bases not matched to a gene; V was cut back by 7 bases and J by 4 bases. The germline gives CDR1 SGDLS, CDR2 YYNGEE. This CDR3 region has 14 residues. CDR3 DNA: TGTGCCAGCGGGGGAGGGGCAGGGGGCACTGAAGCTTTCTTT. Amino acid sequence: CASGGGAGGTEAFF. Together with reference TRBV9 and TRBJ1-1, the CDR3 gives the full variable domain: DSGVTQTPKHLITATGQRVTLRCSPRSGDLSVYWYQQSLDQGLQFLIQYYNGEERAKGNILERFSAQQFPDLHSELNLSSLELGDSALYFCASGGGAGGTEAFFGQGTRLTVV.

This clonotype appeared a few times. CDR3 region: CASSAHSGRIYNEQFF. The DNA for the CDR3 is TGTGCCAGCAGCGCCCACTCTGGCCGAATCTACAATGAGCAGTTCTTC. The chain employs TRBV7-2 and TRBJ2-1; D not certain. The length of the CDR3 is 16 residues. The V gene lost 5 bases and the J gene lost 3 bases, with 17 bases spanning the gap. Germline loops: CDR1 SGHTA, CDR2 FQGNSA.

J is TRBJ2-5 and V is TRBV7-9; the D call may be TRBD1 or TRBD2 (6 bases each). The CDR3 runs 15 residues. Germline values: CDR1 SEHNR, CDR2 FQNEAQ (reference sequence). V was clipped by 6 bases and J by 5 bases, with 19 bases between them. CDR3 loop: CASSSTRGRGETQYF. CDR3 DNA: TGTGCCAGCAGTTCGACCCGGGGGCGCGGTGAGACCCAGTACTTC.

Only a few counts were recorded for this clonotype. The chain is built from TRBV21-1 and TRBJ2-7. TRBV21-1 is a pseudogene locus. This CDR3 spans 14 amino acids. CDR3 sequence reads: CASSKVNLVCEQYF. The CDR3 DNA follows: TGTGCCAGCAGCAAAGTAAACCTGGTGTGCGAGCAGTACTTC.

To note about this clonotype: At one boundary the junction diverges from the germline segment, which might be a read error. The chain carries TRBV28 and TRBJ2-7; 8 nucleotides match TRBD1. This CDR3 has 14 amino acids. Germline-derived CDR1 and CDR2 are MDHEN and SYDVKM. CDR3 sequence (DNA): TGTGCCAGCAGTTTGGACAGGGCCCCCCAAAGAATGAACTTC. Protein: CASSLDRAPQRMNF.

The CDR3 protein is CSVIGTGYNEQFF. As DNA, the CDR3 is TGCAGCGTGATCGGGACAGGGTACAATGAGCAGTTCTTC. The chain employs TRBV29-1 and TRBJ2-1; 9 bases align to TRBD1. With 6 bases clipped from V and 4 bases from J, the junction kept 4 bases outside the gene matches. Germline CDR1 is SQVTM and CDR2 is ANQGSEA. The length of the CDR3 is 13 residues.

The V call is TRBV20-1, the J call TRBJ1-2; no firm D call. The germline CDR1 and CDR2 sequences are DFQATT and SNEGSKA (reference sequence). Trimming removed 4 bases from V and 1 base from J, with 13 bases in between. CDR3 size: 14 residues. This CDR3 is CSAIGSTFNYGYTF. The DNA for the CDR3 is TGCAGTGCTATAGGATCTACATTTAACTATGGCTACACCTTC.

The rearrangement uses TRBV27 and TRBJ2-7, with 11 bases that match TRBD2. CDR3 length: 16 residues. V trimming: 0 bases; J trimming: 7 bases; junction bases outside the gene matches: 8. Looked up from germline, CDR1 is MNHEY and CDR2 is SMNVEV (reference sequence). The CDR3 spells CASSLSPRTSGREQYF. Written as DNA, the CDR3 is TGTGCCAGCAGTTTATCTCCCAGGACTAGCGGGCGGGAGCAGTACTTC.

This rearrangement joins TRBV29-1 to TRBJ2-1; possible D gene TRBD2, 6 bases. CDR3 size: 14 residues. The V end was cut by 7 bases, the J end by 5 bases, with 18 bases between. Germline CDR1 is SQVTM and CDR2 is ANQGSEA. CDR3 sequence (DNA): TGCAGCGGCGGGACTTCTCTATGGGACAATGAGCAGTTCTTC. Its translation: CSGGTSLWDNEQFF.

This clonotype appeared a few times. The chain recombines TRBV30 with TRBJ1-1, with 10 bases that match TRBD1. The CDR3 totals 16 residues. Germline assignment: CDR1 GTSNPN and CDR2 SVGIG (reference sequence). The junction had 7 bases not matched to a gene; V was cut back by 2 bases and J by 1 base. CDR3 nucleotides: TGTGCCTGGAGTCCCCCGGGACAGGGGCCGAACACTGAAGCTTTCTTT. Protein: CAWSPPGQGPNTEAFF.

The chain combines TRBV6-2 or TRBV6-3 with TRBJ2-2, with no clear D. CDR3 size: 14 residues. Trimming took 3 bases from V and 6 from J, leaving 11 bases between them. In germline, CDR1 is MNHEY, CDR2 SVGEGT. CDR3 amino acids: CASSYRNTPGELFF. In DNA, the CDR3 is TGTGCCAGCAGTTATCGTAATACCCCCGGGGAGCTGTTTTTT.

This clonotype was observed a handful of times. The chain has TRBV27 and TRBJ2-5, with TRBD1 matching 9 bases. Looked up from germline, CDR1 is MNHEY and CDR2 is SMNVEV (reference sequence). The CDR3 runs 15 residues. The junction had 12 bases not matched to a gene; V was cut back by 6 bases and J by 7 bases. In DNA, the CDR3 is TGTGCCAGCAGCGCTTTTCCGGGACAGGGACCGACCCAGTACTTC. Amino acids: CASSAFPGQGPTQYF.

The rearrangement links TRBV12-3 or TRBV12-4 to TRBJ2-2; D is unclear. V was trimmed by 5 bases and J by 3 bases, leaving 7 bases between them. The CDR3 is made up of 13 amino acids. This CDR3 reads CASSPQDTGELFF. CDR3 DNA: TGTGCCAGCAGTCCCCAGGACACCGGGGAGCTGTTTTTT.

The V gene is TRBV7-9, the J gene TRBJ2-5, with 10 bases lining up with TRBD2. CDR1 is SEHNR, CDR2 FQNEAQ, per germline (reference sequence). The CDR3 consists of 17 residues. V shed 4 bases, J shed 0 bases, and the junction held 8 bases outside the gene matches. CDR3 sequence: CASSSRGGLANQETQYF. The CDR3 DNA is TGTGCCAGCAGCTCCCGAGGGGGACTAGCGAACCAAGAGACCCAGTACTTC.